This T cell receptor beta chain emerged from a study of identical twins. TCRdb fed the 5' RACE reads into MiXCR, producing one record per CDR3 protein. The sample records 1.5 million to 2 million distinct CDR3 sequences, roughly 35% being singletons. Regarding this clonotype: Antigen specificity is unknown. Because it lacks the conserved phenylalanine or tryptophan at the end, this CDR3 is likely a read error.

Whole-study findings and limits: Modeled out-of-frame TCR alpha sharing in monozygotic twins fell below observed levels.

Sequencing used cord blood. This TCR came from a newborn girl in good health.

The CDR3 DNA follows: TGTGCCAGCAGCTCGTCAGCGGGAGAGGCAGATACGCAGTATTTG. This translates into CASSSSAGEADTQYL. The chain couples TRBV7-9 to TRBJ2-3; 8 positions match TRBD2. V gave up 4 bases and J gave up 4 bases; unmatched junction bases: 7. CDR3 length: 15 residues. Germline V gene data show CDR1 as SEHNR and CDR2 as FQNEAQ (reference sequence).